The entry that follows covers one TCR beta chain sequence. What it binds is unknown. This specimen belongs to a study of human T cells and chemical hapten exposure. Overall study: Diagnoses of alopecia areata, totalis or universalis occurred in mostly female patients.

From germline, CDR1 is SGHNT and CDR2 YYREEE (reference sequence). With 4 bases clipped from V and 4 bases from J, the junction kept 13 bases outside the gene matches. The CDR3 consists of 16 residues. Findings and limits, study-wide: High-frequency TCRs, those above 1 in 1000, stayed the same after DPC sensitization.

The time point denotes: patch test 2, 6 weeks after DPC sensitization. Documented treatment: therapeutic diphenylcyclopropenone sensitization with weekly scalp DPC. Authors' data handling: Across samples, TCR counts had a median of about 88,000 and ranged from about 23,224 to 700,000. TCRdb independently ran MiXCR on the RACE reads; one entry per CDR3 protein. Here the V and J calls rest on TCRdb's processing, not on the authors' analysis. Of 95,000 or so distinct CDR3 sequences detected, roughly an eighth appear once; the ten largest clones hold about 3%. This chain connects TRBV5-4 to TRBJ2-7, with 8 bases lining up with TRBD1. The source of this sequence is a woman aged 40 to 49 with alopecia areata. Some clones in this sample may be carry-over from other donors' samples. Material: whole blood, obtained in connection with sensitization to the hapten diphenylcyclopropenone (DPC). The CDR3 coding sequence is TGTGCCAGCAGCCCGCGGACAGGGAATTTGGGGTACGAGCAGTACTTC. It encodes CASSPRTGNLGYEQYF.